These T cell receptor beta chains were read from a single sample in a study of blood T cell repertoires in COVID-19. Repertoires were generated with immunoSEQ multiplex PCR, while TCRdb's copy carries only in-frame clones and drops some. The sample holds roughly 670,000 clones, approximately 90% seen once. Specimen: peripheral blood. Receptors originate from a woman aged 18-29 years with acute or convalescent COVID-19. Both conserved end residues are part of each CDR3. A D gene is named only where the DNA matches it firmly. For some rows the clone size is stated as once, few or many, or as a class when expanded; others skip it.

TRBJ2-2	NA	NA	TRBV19	CASSMNQGKIKGELFF	TGTGCCAGTAGTATGAACCAGGGAAAGATAAAAGGGGAGCTGTTTTTT
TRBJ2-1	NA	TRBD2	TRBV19	CASSIKLANEQFF	TGTGCCAGTAGTATAAAACTAGCGAATGAGCAGTTCTTC
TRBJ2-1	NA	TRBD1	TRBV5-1	CASRGTGPYNEQFF	TGCGCCAGCAGAGGGACAGGGCCCTACAATGAGCAGTTCTTC
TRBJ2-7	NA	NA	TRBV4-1	CASRGIWVVASYEQYF	TGCGCCAGCAGGGGAATATGGGTCGTAGCGTCCTACGAGCAGTACTTC
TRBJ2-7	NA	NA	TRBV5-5	CASSSGNQGTYEQYF	TGTGCCAGCAGCTCAGGAAACCAGGGGACCTACGAGCAGTACTTC
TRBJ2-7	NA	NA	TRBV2	CASRQFFSYEQYF	TGTGCCAGCCGACAGTTTTTTTCCTACGAGCAGTACTTC
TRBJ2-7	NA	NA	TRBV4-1	CASSQVGREGDEQYF	TGCGCCAGCAGCCAAGTGGGCAGGGAGGGGGACGAGCAGTACTTC
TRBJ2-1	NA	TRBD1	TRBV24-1	CATSDTGTGMYEQFF	TGTGCCACCAGTGACACTGGGACAGGGATGTATGAGCAGTTCTTC
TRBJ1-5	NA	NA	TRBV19	CASSFHNQPQHF	TGTGCCAGTAGTTTCCACAATCAGCCCCAGCATTTT
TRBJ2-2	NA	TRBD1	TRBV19	CASRGTGLGAGELFF	TGTGCCAGTCGGGGGACAGGGCTGGGTGCCGGGGAGCTGTTTTTT
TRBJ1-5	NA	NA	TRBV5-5	CASSSGVGDQPQHF	TGTGCCAGCAGCTCAGGGGTTGGGGATCAGCCCCAGCATTTT
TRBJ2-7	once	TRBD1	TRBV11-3	CASSFGTAYEQYF	TGTGCCAGCAGCTTTGGGACAGCCTACGAGCAGTACTTC
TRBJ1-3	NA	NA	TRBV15	CATRGPGNTIYF	TGTGCCACCCGGGGTCCTGGAAACACCATATATTTT
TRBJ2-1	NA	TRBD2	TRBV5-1	CASSFLAGVVSVNEQFF	TGCGCCAGCAGCTTTCTAGCGGGGGTCGTAAGTGTCAATGAGCAGTTCTTC
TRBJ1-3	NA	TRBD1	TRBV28	CASSLYRGQGETGNTIYF	TGTGCCAGCAGTTTATATAGGGGACAGGGGGAGACTGGAAACACCATATATTTT
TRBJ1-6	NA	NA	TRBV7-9	CASSWQASPLHF	TGTGCCAGCAGCTGGCAGGCTTCACCCCTCCACTTT
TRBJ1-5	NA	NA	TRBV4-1	CASSQDYNQPQHF	TGCGCCAGCAGCCAAGATTACAATCAGCCCCAGCATTTT
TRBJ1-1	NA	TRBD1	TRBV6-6	CASRGKGARGTEAFF	TGTGCCAGCAGAGGCAAGGGGGCGCGTGGCACTGAAGCTTTCTTT
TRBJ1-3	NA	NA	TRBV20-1	CSAQLFHTIYF	TGCAGTGCACAGTTATTCCACACCATATATTTT
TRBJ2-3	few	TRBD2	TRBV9	CASSSLAGVQYF	TGTGCCAGCAGCTCCTTAGCGGGGGTGCAGTATTTT
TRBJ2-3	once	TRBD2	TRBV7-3	CASSFSGGLDTQYF	TGTGCCAGCAGCTTTAGCGGGGGACTAGATACGCAGTATTTT
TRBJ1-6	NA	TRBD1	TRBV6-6	CASSSQGAINSPLHF	TGTGCCAGCAGTTCACAGGGGGCGATTAATTCACCCCTCCACTTT
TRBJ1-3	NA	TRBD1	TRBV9	CASSVLRDSDSGNTIYF	TGTGCCAGCAGCGTTCTCCGGGACAGTGACTCTGGAAACACCATATATTTT
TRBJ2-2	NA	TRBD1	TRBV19	CASTGQGSGELFF	TGTGCCAGTACGGGACAGGGATCCGGGGAGCTGTTTTTT
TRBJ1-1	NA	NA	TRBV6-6	CASSYSRNTEAFF	TGTGCCAGCAGTTACTCGAGGAACACTGAAGCTTTCTTT
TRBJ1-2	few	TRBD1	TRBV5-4	CASSLEQGRNYGYTF	TGTGCCAGCAGCTTGGAACAGGGGCGGAACTATGGCTACACCTTC
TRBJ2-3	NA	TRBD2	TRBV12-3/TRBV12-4	CAFSSGLTDTQYF	TGTGCCTTTTCTAGCGGCCTCACAGATACGCAGTATTTT
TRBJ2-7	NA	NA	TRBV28	CASRDRNYEQYF	TGTGCCAGCAGGGACAGAAACTACGAGCAGTACTTC
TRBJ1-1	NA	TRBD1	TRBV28	CASRAGGGGTEAFF	TGTGCCAGCAGGGCAGGGGGTGGCGGCACTGAAGCTTTCTTT
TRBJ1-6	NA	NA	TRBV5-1	CASSLMDPGSPLHF	TGCGCCAGCAGCTTAATGGACCCGGGGTCACCCCTCCACTTT
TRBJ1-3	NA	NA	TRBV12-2	CASRLARIPTSSGNTIYF	TGTGCAAGTCGCTTAGCGCGGATACCCACGAGCTCTGGAAACACCATATATTTT
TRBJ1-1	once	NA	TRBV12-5	CASGLGQGGVNTEAFF	TGTGCTAGTGGCCTGGGACAAGGGGGGGTGAACACTGAAGCTTTCTTT
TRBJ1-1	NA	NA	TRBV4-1	CASSPGPGKNTEAFF	TGCGCCAGCAGCCCGGGCCCGGGAAAAAACACTGAAGCTTTCTTT
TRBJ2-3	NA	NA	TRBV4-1	CASSQVYRATDTQYF	TGCGCCAGCAGCCAAGTGTACAGGGCCACAGATACGCAGTATTTT
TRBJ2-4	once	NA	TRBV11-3	CASSLQDSPKPLAKNIQYF	TGTGCCAGCAGCCTTCAGGACAGCCCCAAGCCTCTAGCCAAAAACATTCAGTACTTC
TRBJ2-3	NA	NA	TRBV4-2	CASSQELEVARTDTQYF	TGTGCCAGCAGCCAGGAACTAGAGGTAGCTCGCACAGATACGCAGTATTTT
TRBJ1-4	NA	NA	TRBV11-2	CASSPGINEKLFF	TGTGCCAGCAGTCCGGGAATAAATGAAAAACTGTTTTTT
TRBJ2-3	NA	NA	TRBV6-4	CASSVGGPSTDTQYF	TGTGCCAGCAGTGTGGGGGGGCCCAGCACAGATACGCAGTATTTT
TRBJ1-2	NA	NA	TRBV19	CASSSTDYGYTF	TGTGCCAGTTCCTCGACAGACTATGGCTACACCTTC
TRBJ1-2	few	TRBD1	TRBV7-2	CASSKASGTVNYGYTF	TGTGCCAGCAGCAAGGCCTCCGGGACAGTAAACTATGGCTACACCTTC
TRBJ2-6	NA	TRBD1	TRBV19	CASGTEASGANVLTF	TGTGCCAGTGGGACAGAGGCCTCTGGGGCCAACGTCCTGACTTTC
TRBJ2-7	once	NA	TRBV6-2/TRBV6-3	CASSYSRGNSSYEQYF	TGTGCCAGCAGTTACTCGCGGGGAAACTCTTCCTACGAGCAGTACTTC
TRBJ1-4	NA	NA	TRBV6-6	CASSASRTGGNEKLFF	TGTGCCAGCAGTGCCTCCCGGACCGGCGGGAATGAAAAACTGTTTTTT